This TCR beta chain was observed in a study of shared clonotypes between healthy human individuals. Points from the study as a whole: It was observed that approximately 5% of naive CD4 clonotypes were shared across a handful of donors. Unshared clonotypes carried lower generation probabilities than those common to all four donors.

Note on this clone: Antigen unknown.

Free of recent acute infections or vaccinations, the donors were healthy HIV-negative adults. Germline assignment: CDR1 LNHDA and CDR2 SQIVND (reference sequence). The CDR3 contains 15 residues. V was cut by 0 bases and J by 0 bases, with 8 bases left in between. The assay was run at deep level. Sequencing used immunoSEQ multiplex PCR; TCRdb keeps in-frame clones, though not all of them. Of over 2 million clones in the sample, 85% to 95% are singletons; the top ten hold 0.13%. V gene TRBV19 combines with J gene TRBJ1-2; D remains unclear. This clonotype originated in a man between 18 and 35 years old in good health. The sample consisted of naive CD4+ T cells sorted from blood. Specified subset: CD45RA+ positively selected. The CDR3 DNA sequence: TGTGCCAGTAGTATAGATTCAGGATCTAACTATGGCTACACCTTC. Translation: CASSIDSGSNYGYTF.